The 20 T cell receptor beta chains reported below all come from one sample, sequenced in a study of T cells after yellow fever vaccination. Each CDR3 protein gets one entry after TCRdb re-called the 5' RACE reads with MiXCR. The sample lists some 340,000 distinct CDR3 sequences; around 11% were seen once. Sequenced material: CD4+ T cells sorted from PBMCs, taken 45 days after the yellow fever booster vaccination. These receptor sequences come from a man younger than 30 who received the YFV17D yellow fever vaccine.

This chain links TRBV9 with TRBJ2-2; D gene ambiguous. This CDR3 region has 15 residues. Germline CDR1 SGDLS, CDR2 YYNGEE. V was trimmed by 0 bases and J by 1 base, leaving 7 bases between them. The chain's CDR3 is CASSVGIVNTGELFF. The CDR3 bases are TGTGCCAGCAGCGTAGGAATAGTGAACACCGGGGAGCTGTTTTTT. The complete variable domain, with remaining parts taken from reference TRBV9 and TRBJ2-2, reads DSGVTQTPKHLITATGQRVTLRCSPRSGDLSVYWYQQSLDQGLQFLIQYYNGEERAKGNILERFSAQQFPDLHSELNLSSLELGDSALYFCASSVGIVNTGELFFGEGSRLTVL.

The chain uses TRBV5-1 and TRBJ2-3, with D maybe TRBD2 (7 bases). The CDR3 is made up of 15 amino acids. Trimming removed 4 bases at V and 4 bases at J, with 16 bases between. The V gene's germline CDR1 is SGHRS and CDR2 YFSETQ. The CDR3 reads CASSLWVGGPDTQYF. CDR3 in DNA: TGCGCCAGCAGCCTGTGGGTGGGGGGGCCAGATACGCAGTATTTT. Drawing the rest from reference TRBV5-1 and TRBJ2-3, the complete variable domain is KAGVTQTPRYLIKTRGQQVTLSCSPISGHRSVSWYQQTPGQGLQFLFEYFSETQRNKGNFPGRFSGRQFSNSRSEMNVSTLELGDSALYLCASSLWVGGPDTQYFGPGTRLTVL.

This clonotype was counted ten times or more. V usage is TRBV7-3 and J usage is TRBJ2-3; 8 nucleotides align to TRBD2. Germline V gives CDR1 SGHTA, CDR2 FQGTGA. This CDR3 spans 18 amino acids. Trimming at V came to 5 bases and at J to 1 base, leaving 14 bases not matched to a gene. The CDR3 coding sequence is TGTGCCAGCAGCCCGGACCCGCCGGGGCGGGGGGGCACAGATACGCAGTATTTT. Translated: CASSPDPPGRGGTDTQYF.

In this sample, this clonotype turned up a few times. The chain has TRBV4-2 and TRBJ2-2; D is undetermined. Trimming shortened V by 1 base and J by 7 bases, and 13 bases separated the two germline ends. Germline assignment: CDR1 LGHNA and CDR2 YNFKEQ. This CDR3 has 15 amino acids. The CDR3 protein is CASSQGLVASGELFF. The CDR3 region has the DNA TGTGCCAGCAGCCAAGGGCTAGTTGCTAGCGGGGAGCTGTTTTTT.

This clonotype occurred a few times. This sequence joins TRBV6-5 and TRBJ2-6; D not certain. Trimming removed 2 bases at V and 0 bases at J, with 5 bases between. CDR1 and CDR2 (germline): MNHEY, SVGAGI. This CDR3 has 15 residues. CDR3 nucleotides: TGTGCCAGCAGTTACGGGTTCTCTGGGGCCAACGTCCTGACTTTC. Its translation: CASSYGFSGANVLTF.

This clonotype was seen a handful of times. The chain uses TRBV4-1 and TRBJ2-2, with D perhaps being TRBD1 or TRBD2 (5 bases each). The V gene's germline CDR1 is MGHRA and CDR2 YSYEKL. V gave up 2 bases and J gave up 7 bases, with 14 bases separating them. This CDR3 contains 15 residues. The CDR3 region is CASSQRAGTVGELFF. DNA of the CDR3: TGCGCCAGCAGCCAACGAGCAGGGACGGTCGGGGAGCTGTTTTTT.

This clonotype was picked up a small number of times. This chain joins TRBV20-1 and TRBJ2-7, with 8 bases identical to TRBD2. The CDR3 has 15 amino acids. Trimming took 0 bases from V and 0 from J; bases not matched to a gene: 4. In germline, CDR1 is DFQATT, CDR2 SNEGSKA (reference sequence). CDR3 DNA sequence: TGCAGTGCTAGAGATGGGCGGGGGGACTCCTACGAGCAGTACTTC. Translating gives CSARDGRGDSYEQYF.

V gene TRBV24-1 combines with J gene TRBJ2-5; tentative D call: TRBD2 (6 bases). Germline V gene sequence: CDR1 KGHDR, CDR2 SFDVKD. There are 13 residues in the CDR3. Trimming stripped 6 bases from V and 4 bases from J, with 11 bases between. The CDR3 region is CATSLAGGETQYF. CDR3 nucleotides: TGTGCCACCAGTTTAGCCGGGGGAGAGACCCAGTACTTC.

The rearrangement links TRBV20-1 to TRBJ2-5; D not resolved. This CDR3 region has 11 residues. CDR1 DFQATT and CDR2 SNEGSKA come from the germline V gene (reference sequence). Trimming removed 1 base at V and 7 bases at J, with 7 bases between. The CDR3 coding sequence is TGCAGTGCTAGAGGATATGGGACCCAGTACTTC. It yields the protein CSARGYGTQYF.

The V call is TRBV6-1, the J call TRBJ2-3; D might be TRBD1 (6 bases). CDR3 length equals 16 residues. The germline gives CDR1 MNHNS, CDR2 SASEGT. V lost 8 bases and J 3 bases, leaving 21 bases between the germline ends. DNA for the CDR3: TGTGCCAGCTCCGCTCCACTCAGGGGCTCGACAGATACGCAGTATTTT. It is translated as CASSAPLRGSTDTQYF.

This clonotype showed up just a few times. DNA for the CDR3: TGTGCCAGCAGCTCCACTAGCGGGGGGTACGAGAATTCCTACAATGAGCAGTTCTTC. Protein sequence: CASSSTSGGYENSYNEQFF. The chain employs TRBV7-9 and TRBJ2-1; TRBD2 agrees at 12 bases. Germline V CDR1 and CDR2: SEHNR, FQNEAQ (reference sequence). This CDR3 has 19 residues. With V trimmed by 4 bases and J by 1 base, 11 bases remained unmatched.

This clonotype was counted at least ten times. The V gene is TRBV7-9, the J gene TRBJ2-1; no firm D call. Germline lookup yields CDR1 SEHNR and CDR2 FQNEAQ (reference sequence). Trimming took 7 bases from V and 3 from J, leaving 4 bases between them. The CDR3 contains 11 residues. This chain's CDR3 is CASNSYNEQFF. The CDR3 DNA follows: TGTGCCAGCAACAGCTACAATGAGCAGTTCTTC.

The chain carries TRBV5-5 and TRBJ1-5; maybe TRBD1 (6 bases). Trimming removed 2 bases at V and 5 bases at J, with 14 bases between. The CDR3 is 15 amino acids. CDR1 and CDR2 (germline): SGHKS, YYEKEE (reference sequence). CDR3 DNA: TGTGCCAGCAGCTTCACGACGGACAGCGATCAGCCCCAGCATTTT. Its protein is CASSFTTDSDQPQHF.

The chain carries TRBV12-3 or TRBV12-4 and TRBJ2-3, with D perhaps given as TRBD1 or TRBD2 (5 bases each). V shed 6 bases and J shed 10 bases, with 17 bases lying between them. CDR3 length equals 13 residues. CDR3 loop: CASSRDVEAPQYF. The CDR3 DNA reads TGTGCCAGCAGCCGGGACGTGGAGGCCCCGCAGTATTTT.

This clonotype was seen a handful of times. The rearrangement uses TRBV5-6 and TRBJ2-2; no definite D call. The V end lost 2 bases, the J end lost 0 bases, and 8 bases lay between the germline ends. Germline assignment: CDR1 SGHDT and CDR2 YYEEEE. This CDR3 has 15 residues. CDR3: CASSFLPSNTGELFF. The CDR3 DNA reads TGTGCCAGCAGCTTTCTTCCATCGAACACCGGGGAGCTGTTTTTT.

This rearrangement joins TRBV23-1 to TRBJ2-3, with TRBD2 matching 9 bases. TRBV23-1 is labeled an ORF, and its function is uncertain. The CDR3 covers 16 residues. With V trimmed by 2 bases and J by 1 base, 4 bases remained unmatched. The CDR3 loop is CASSQHQRGGTDTQYF. The CDR3 bases are TGCGCCAGCAGTCAACATCAGCGGGGGGGCACAGATACGCAGTATTTT.

This clonotype was detected only a few times. The junction departs from the called germline gene at one end, perhaps through a read error. J is TRBJ2-3 and V is TRBV6-5; D gene uncertain. Per the germline V gene, CDR1 is MNHEY and CDR2 is SVGAGI. The CDR3 is made up of 14 amino acids. CDR3 loop: CGSSYNGLTDTQYF. Here the CDR3 DNA reads TGTGGCAGCAGTTACAATGGGTTAACAGATACGCAGTATTTT.

V and J are TRBV6-1 and TRBJ1-6; D remains ambiguous. There are 18 residues in the CDR3. V lost 2 bases and J lost 10, with 24 bases in between. The germline V gene encodes CDR1 MNHNS and CDR2 SASEGT. The CDR3 spells CASSERPATERVNSPLHF. For the CDR3, the DNA is TGTGCCAGCAGTGAACGACCCGCGACGGAGAGGGTAAACTCACCCCTCCACTTT.

The chain has TRBV12-3 or TRBV12-4 and TRBJ2-7; 8 bases fit TRBD1. This CDR3 spans 16 amino acids. V lost 5 bases, J lost 3 bases, and 12 bases stayed unmatched. The CDR3 loop is CASSPGGAGSGYEQYV. The CDR3 region has the DNA TGTGCCAGCAGTCCAGGGGGCGCAGGTAGCGGCTACGAGCAGTACGTC.

There are a few counts of this clonotype. V and J are TRBV6-6 and TRBJ1-2; D unresolved. V gave up 2 bases and J gave up 0 bases, with 4 bases separating them. Per germline, CDR1 MNHNY and CDR2 SVGAGI (reference sequence). This CDR3 has 13 residues. The CDR3 reads CASSYLANYGYTF. CDR3 nucleotides: TGTGCCAGCAGTTACCTAGCTAACTATGGCTACACCTTC.